These 6 T cell receptor beta chains came from one sample sequenced in a study of T cells in Graves' hyperthyroidism and ophthalmopathy. RNA transcripts were the template for amplifying TCR beta CDR3 regions. HTBI primers were the set used in a first-round RT-PCR of the TCR CDR3. TCRdb re-called the multiplex PCR reads through MiXCR, storing one row per CDR3 protein. The table shows about 500,000 distinct CDR3 sequences, with about 16% occurring only once. Sequencing input: blood. These receptors were collected from a woman between 25 and 40 years old with Graves' ophthalmopathy.

This clonotype came up many times. The V and J genes are TRBV27 and TRBJ1-1; TRBD1 aligns across 9 bases. Germline CDR1 MNHEY, CDR2 SMNVEV (reference sequence). The trim removed 4 bases at V and 0 bases at J, leaving 3 bases unmatched. CDR3 size: 15 residues. The CDR3, as DNA: TGTGCCAGCAGTTCATACAGGGGGCTGAACACTGAAGCTTTCTTT. As protein: CASSSYRGLNTEAFF.

This chain joins TRBV4-1 and TRBJ1-3; 7 positions match TRBD1. The CDR3 covers 17 residues. The V gene's germline CDR1 is MGHRA and CDR2 YSYEKL. V trimming: 0 bases; J trimming: 0 bases; junction bases outside the gene matches: 5. This chain's CDR3 is CASSQDPGQVSGNTIYF. The CDR3 nucleotides read TGCGCCAGCAGCCAAGATCCCGGACAGGTCTCTGGAAACACCATATATTTT.

This clonotype has ten or more counts. The CDR3 DNA is TGTGCCACCCAGACAGGGCCAGAGACCCAGTACTTC. As protein: CATQTGPETQYF. The chain combines TRBV2 with TRBJ2-5, with 7 positions matching TRBD1. V dropped 10 bases and J dropped 4; count of bases not matched to a gene: 6. Germline-derived CDR1 and CDR2 are SNHLY and FYNNEI. The length of the CDR3 is 12 residues.

About this clonotype itself: Just one base apart from a much larger clone, this may be a read error. The chain has TRBV6-1 and TRBJ1-1; D is unclear. The germline V and J ends were trimmed by 3 bases and 7 bases, with 6 bases remaining between them. CDR1 and CDR2 (germline): MNHNS, SASEGT. The CDR3 contains 11 residues. In DNA form, the CDR3 reads TGTGCCAGCAGTGAGGGTTATGAAGCTTTCTTT. Translating gives CASSEGYEAFF.

This clonotype occurred many times. The chain recombines TRBV7-2 with TRBJ1-4; 7 nucleotides align to TRBD1. The ends lost 1 base at V and 8 bases at J; junction bases unmatched: 7. The CDR3 extends over 15 amino acids. Germline V gene sequence: CDR1 SGHTA, CDR2 FQGNSA. CDR3 in amino acids: CASSLGYQGDEKLFF. CDR3 DNA sequence: TGTGCCAGCAGCTTAGGGTACCAGGGGGACGAAAAACTGTTTTTT.

With respect to this clonotype: A much larger clone lies a single base off, so this may be a read error. The gene calls are TRBV14 and TRBJ2-3; 8 nucleotides line up with TRBD1. Germline V gene lookup returns CDR1 SGHDN and CDR2 FVKESK. The CDR3 is 16 residues long. For the CDR3, the DNA is TGTGCCAGCAGCCAACATAGACAGGGGACGAGAGATGCGCAGTATTTT. It yields the protein CASSQHRQGTRDAQYF. The full variable domain, with the rest looked up from reference TRBV14 and TRBJ2-3, is EAGVTQFPSHSVIEKGQTVTLRCDPISGHDNLYWYRRVMGKEIKFLLHFVKESKQDESGMPNNRFLAERTGGTYSTLKVQPAELEDSGVYFCASSQHRQGTRDAQYFGPGTRLTVL.